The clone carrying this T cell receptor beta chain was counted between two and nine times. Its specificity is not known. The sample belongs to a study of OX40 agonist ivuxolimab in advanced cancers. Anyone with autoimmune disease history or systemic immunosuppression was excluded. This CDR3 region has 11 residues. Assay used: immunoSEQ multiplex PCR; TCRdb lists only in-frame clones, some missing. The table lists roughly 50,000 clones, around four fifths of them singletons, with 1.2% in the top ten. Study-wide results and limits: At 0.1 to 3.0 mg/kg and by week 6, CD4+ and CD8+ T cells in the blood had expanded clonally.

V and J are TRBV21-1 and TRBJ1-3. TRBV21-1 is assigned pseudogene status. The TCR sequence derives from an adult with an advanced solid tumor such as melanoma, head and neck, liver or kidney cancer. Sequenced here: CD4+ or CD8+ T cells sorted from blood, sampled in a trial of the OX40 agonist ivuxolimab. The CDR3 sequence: CASSSGNTIYF. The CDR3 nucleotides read TGTGCCAGCAGCTCCGGAAACACCATATATTTT.